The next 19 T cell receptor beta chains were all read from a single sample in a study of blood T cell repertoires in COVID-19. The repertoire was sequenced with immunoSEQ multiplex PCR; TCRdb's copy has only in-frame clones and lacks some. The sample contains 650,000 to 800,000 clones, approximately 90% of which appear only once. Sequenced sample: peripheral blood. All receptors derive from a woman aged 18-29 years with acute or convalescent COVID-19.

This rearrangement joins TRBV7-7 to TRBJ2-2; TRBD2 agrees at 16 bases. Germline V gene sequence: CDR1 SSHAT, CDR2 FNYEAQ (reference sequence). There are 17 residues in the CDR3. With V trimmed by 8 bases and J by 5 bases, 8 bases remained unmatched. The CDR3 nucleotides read TGTGCCAGCGCTGCGGGACTAGCGGGGGGGCGAACCGGGGAGCTGTTTTTT. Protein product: CASAAGLAGGRTGELFF.

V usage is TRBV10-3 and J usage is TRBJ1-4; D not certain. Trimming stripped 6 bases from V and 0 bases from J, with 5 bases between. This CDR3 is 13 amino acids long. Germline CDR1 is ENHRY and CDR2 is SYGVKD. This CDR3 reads CAISGTTNEKLFF. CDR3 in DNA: TGTGCCATCAGCGGGACAACTAATGAAAAACTGTTTTTT.

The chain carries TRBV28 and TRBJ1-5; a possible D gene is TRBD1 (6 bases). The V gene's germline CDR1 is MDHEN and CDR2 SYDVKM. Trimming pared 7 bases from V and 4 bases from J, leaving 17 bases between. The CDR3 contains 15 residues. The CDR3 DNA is TGTGCCAGCACCCCTACAGGGACGGGTAATCAGCCCCAGCATTTT. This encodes CASTPTGTGNQPQHF.

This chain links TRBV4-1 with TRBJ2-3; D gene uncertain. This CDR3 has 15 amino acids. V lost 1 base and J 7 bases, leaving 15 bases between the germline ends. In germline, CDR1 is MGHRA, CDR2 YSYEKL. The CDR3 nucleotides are TGCGCCAGCAGCCAAGTTTCTGGCCCCACCCATACGCAGTATTTT. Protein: CASSQVSGPTHTQYF.

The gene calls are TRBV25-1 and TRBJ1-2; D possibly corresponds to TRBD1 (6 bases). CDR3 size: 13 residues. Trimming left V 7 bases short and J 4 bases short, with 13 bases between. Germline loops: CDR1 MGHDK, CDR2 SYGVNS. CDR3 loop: CASTFDRSYGYTF. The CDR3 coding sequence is TGTGCCAGCACCTTTGACAGGAGCTATGGCTACACCTTC.

CDR3 DNA sequence: TGCGCCAGCAGCCAAGACCAGGGTCGTACCAAGGGCTACACCTTC. Translated: CASSQDQGRTKGYTF. This rearrangement joins TRBV4-1 to TRBJ1-2, with TRBD1 as a possible D gene (5 bases). The V gene's germline CDR1 is MGHRA and CDR2 YSYEKL. The germline V and J ends were trimmed by 0 bases and 8 bases, with 16 bases remaining between them. The CDR3 extends over 15 amino acids.

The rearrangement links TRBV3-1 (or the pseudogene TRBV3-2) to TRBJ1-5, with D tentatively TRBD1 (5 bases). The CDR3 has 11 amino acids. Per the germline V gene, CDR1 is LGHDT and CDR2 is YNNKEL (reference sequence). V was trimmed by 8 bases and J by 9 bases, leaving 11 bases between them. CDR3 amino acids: CASQGVGPQHF. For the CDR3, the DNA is TGTGCCAGCCAGGGCGTAGGGCCCCAGCATTTT.

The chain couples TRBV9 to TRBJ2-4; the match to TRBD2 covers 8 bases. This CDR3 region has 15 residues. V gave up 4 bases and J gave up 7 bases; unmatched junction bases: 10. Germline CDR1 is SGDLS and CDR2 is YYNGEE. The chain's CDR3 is CASSPPGLGRNIQYF. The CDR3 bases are TGTGCCAGCAGCCCCCCGGGACTAGGTAGGAACATTCAGTACTTC.

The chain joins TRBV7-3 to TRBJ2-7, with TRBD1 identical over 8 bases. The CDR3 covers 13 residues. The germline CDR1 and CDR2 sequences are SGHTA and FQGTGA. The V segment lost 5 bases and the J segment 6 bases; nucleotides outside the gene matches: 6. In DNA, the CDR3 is TGTGCCAGCAGCCAAGACAGGGGCAGCGAGCAGTACTTC. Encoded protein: CASSQDRGSEQYF.

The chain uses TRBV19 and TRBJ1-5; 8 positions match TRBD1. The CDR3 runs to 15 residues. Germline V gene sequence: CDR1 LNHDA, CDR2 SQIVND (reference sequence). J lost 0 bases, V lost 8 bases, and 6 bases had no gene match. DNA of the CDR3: TGTGCCAGTTCCCTTGACAGGGGTAGCAATCAGCCCCAGCATTTT. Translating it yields CASSLDRGSNQPQHF.

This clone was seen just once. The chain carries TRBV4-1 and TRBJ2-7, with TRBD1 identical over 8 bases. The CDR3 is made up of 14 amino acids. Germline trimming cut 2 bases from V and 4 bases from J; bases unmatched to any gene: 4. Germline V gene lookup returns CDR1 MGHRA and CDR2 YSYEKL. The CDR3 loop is CASSQQDRGYEQYF. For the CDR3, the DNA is TGCGCCAGCAGCCAACAAGACAGGGGATACGAGCAGTACTTC.

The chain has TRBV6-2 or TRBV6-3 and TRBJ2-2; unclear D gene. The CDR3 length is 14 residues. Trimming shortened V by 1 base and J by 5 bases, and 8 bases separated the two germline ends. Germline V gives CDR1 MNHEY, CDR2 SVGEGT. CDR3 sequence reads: CASSYLPTTGELFF. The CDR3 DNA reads TGTGCCAGCAGTTACTTACCGACAACCGGGGAGCTGTTTTTT.

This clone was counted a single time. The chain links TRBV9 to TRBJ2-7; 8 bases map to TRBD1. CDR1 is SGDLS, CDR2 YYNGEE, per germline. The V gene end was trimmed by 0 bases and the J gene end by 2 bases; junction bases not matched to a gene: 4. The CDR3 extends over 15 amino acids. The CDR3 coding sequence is TGTGCCAGCAGCGTAGAGGGGACAGGTCCCTACGAGCAGTACTTC. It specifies CASSVEGTGPYEQYF.

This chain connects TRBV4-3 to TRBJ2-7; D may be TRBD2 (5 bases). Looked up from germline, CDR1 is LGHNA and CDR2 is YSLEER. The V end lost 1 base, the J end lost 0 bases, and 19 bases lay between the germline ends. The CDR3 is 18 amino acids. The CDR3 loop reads CASSQGVPGSSLSYEQYF. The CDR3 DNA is TGCGCCAGCAGCCAAGGCGTTCCGGGATCTTCCCTCTCCTACGAGCAGTACTTC.

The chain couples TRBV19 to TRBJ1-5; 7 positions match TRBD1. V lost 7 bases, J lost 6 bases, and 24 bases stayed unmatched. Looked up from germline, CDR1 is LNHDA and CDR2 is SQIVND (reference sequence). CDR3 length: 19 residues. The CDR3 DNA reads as TGTGCCAGTACCGAGGGCCGGCCGAGGGGGCAGGTTAGGGGTCAGCCCCAGCATTTT. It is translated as CASTEGRPRGQVRGQPQHF.

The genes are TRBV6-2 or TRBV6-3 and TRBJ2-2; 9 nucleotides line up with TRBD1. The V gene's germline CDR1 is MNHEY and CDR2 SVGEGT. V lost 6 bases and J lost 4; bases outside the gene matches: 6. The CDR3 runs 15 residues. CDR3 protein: CASSVTGGFTGELFF. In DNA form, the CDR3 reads TGTGCCAGCAGCGTCACAGGGGGCTTCACCGGGGAGCTGTTTTTT.

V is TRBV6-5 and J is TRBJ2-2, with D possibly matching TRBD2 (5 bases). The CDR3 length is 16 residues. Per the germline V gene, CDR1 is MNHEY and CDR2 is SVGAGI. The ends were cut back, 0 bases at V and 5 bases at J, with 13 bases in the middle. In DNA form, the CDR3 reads TGTGCCAGCAGTTACTCGGGTGCACGGAGGACCGGGGAGCTGTTTTTT. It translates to CASSYSGARRTGELFF.

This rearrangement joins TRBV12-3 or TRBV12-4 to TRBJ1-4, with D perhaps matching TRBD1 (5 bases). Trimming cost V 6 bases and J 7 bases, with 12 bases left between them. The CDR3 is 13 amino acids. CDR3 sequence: CASSLITGEKLFF. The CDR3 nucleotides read TGTGCCAGCAGCCTAATAACAGGTGAAAAACTGTTTTTT.

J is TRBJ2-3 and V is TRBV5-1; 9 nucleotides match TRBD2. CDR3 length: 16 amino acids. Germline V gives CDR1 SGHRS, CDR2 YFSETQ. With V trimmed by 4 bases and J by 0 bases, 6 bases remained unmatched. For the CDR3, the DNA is TGCGCCAGCAGCAGGAGAAGCGGGGGGAGCACAGATACGCAGTATTTT. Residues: CASSRRSGGSTDTQYF.